Listed below are T cell receptor beta chains from one sample, sequenced in a study of control samples from healthy donors and cancer patients. Assay used: immunoSEQ multiplex PCR; TCRdb lists only in-frame clones, some missing. The table includes 400,000 to 500,000 clones, around nine tenths detected once. Material for sequencing was PBMCs. All receptors come from a man in his forties or fifties with head and neck cancer. Each CDR3 is given with its conserved first and last residue. A D gene is named only where the DNA matches it firmly. Some rows have no size entry. The others give once, few or many, or a class for an expanded clone.

CDR3 | DNA | J | V | size | D
CASSFRTLNTEAFF | TGTGCCAGCAGTTTCAGGACACTGAACACTGAAGCTTTCTTT | TRBJ1-1 | TRBV28 | NA | NA
CASSQGPKPGANVLTF | TGTGCCAGCAGCCAAGGTCCGAAACCCGGGGCCAACGTCCTGACTTTC | TRBJ2-6 | TRBV4-2 | NA | NA
CASWEPPYEQYF | TGTGCCAGTTGGGAGCCACCCTACGAGCAGTACTTC | TRBJ2-7 | TRBV10-3 | NA | NA
CAWSRDPYEQYF | TGTGCCTGGAGCCGGGACCCCTACGAGCAGTACTTC | TRBJ2-7 | TRBV30 | NA | NA
CASSQGGANTGELFF | TGCGCCAGCAGCCAGGGGGGCGCGAACACCGGGGAGCTGTTTTTT | TRBJ2-2 | TRBV4-1 | NA | NA
CATRQGIDEQFF | TGTGCCACCCGACAGGGGATCGATGAGCAGTTCTTC | TRBJ2-1 | TRBV19 | NA | TRBD1
CASSRWGRYSYEQYF | TGCGCCAGCAGTCGGTGGGGCCGCTACTCCTACGAGCAGTACTTC | TRBJ2-7 | TRBV23-1 | NA | NA
CASSYSGGGNTIYF | TGTGCCAGCAGTTACTCGGGCGGTGGAAACACCATATATTTT | TRBJ1-3 | TRBV6-6 | NA | NA
CASRAIGDHEQYF | TGTGCCAGCAGAGCCATAGGGGACCACGAGCAGTACTTC | TRBJ2-7 | TRBV7-9 | once | NA
CASSLGAAISYNEQFF | TGTGCCAGCAGTTTAGGGGCCGCCATATCCTACAATGAGCAGTTCTTC | TRBJ2-1 | TRBV27 | NA | NA